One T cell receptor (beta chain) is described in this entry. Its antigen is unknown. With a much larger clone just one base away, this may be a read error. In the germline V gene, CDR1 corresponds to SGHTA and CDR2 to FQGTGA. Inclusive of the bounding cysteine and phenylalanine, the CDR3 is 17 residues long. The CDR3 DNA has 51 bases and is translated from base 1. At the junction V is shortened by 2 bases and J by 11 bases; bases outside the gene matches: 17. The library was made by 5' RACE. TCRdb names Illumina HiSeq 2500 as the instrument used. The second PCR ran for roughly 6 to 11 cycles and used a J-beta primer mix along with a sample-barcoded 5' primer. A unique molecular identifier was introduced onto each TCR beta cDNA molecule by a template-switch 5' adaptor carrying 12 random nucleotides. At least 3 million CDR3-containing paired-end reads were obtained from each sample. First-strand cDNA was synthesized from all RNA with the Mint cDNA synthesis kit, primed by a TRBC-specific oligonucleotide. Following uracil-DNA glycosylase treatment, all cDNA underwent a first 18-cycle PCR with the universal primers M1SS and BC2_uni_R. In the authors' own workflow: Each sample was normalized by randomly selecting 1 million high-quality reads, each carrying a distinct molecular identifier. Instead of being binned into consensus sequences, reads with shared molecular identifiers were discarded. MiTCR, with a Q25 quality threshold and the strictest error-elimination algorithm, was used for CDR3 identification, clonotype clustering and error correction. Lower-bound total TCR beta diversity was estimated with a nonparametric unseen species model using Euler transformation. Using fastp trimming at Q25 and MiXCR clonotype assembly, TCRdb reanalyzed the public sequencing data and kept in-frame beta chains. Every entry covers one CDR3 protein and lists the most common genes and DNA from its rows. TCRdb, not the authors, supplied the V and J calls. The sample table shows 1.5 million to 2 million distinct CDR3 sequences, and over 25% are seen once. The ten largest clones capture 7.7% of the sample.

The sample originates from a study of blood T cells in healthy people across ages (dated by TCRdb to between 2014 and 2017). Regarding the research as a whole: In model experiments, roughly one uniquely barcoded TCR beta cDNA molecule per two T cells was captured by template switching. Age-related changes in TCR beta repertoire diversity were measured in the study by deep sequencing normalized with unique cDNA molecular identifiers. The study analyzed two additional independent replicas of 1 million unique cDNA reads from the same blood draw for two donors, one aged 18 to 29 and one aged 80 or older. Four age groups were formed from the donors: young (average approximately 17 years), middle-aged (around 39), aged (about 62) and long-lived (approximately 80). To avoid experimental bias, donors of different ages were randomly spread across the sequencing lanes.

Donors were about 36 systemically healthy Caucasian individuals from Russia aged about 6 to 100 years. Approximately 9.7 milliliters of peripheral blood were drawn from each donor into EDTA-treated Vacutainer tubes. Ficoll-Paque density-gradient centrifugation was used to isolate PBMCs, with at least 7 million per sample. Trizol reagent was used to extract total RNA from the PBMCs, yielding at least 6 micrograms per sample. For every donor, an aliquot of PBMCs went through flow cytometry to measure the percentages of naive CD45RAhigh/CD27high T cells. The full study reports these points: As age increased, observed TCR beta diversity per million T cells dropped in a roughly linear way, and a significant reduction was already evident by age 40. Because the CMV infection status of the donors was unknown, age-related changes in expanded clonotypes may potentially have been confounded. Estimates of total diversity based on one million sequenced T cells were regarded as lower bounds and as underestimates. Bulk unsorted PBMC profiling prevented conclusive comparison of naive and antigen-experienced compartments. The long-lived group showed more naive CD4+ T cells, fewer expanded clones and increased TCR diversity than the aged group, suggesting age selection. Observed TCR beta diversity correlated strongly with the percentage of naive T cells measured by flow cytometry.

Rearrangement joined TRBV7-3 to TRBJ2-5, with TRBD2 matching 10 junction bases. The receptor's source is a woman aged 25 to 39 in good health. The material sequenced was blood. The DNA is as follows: TGTGCCAGCAGCTTACGTGGTAGCGGGGGGACTTACAATGAGCAGTACTTC. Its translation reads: CASSLRGSGGTYNEQYF. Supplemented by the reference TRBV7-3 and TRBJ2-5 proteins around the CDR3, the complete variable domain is GAGVSQTPSNKVTEKGKYVELRCDPISGHTALYWYRQSLGQGPEFLIYFQGTGAADDSGLPNDRFFAVRPEGSVSTLKIQRTERGDSAVYLCASSLRGSGGTYNEQYFGPGTRLLVL.